This T cell receptor beta chain was captured in a study of sequential checkpoint blockade in melanoma. Study context: First-line arms were nivolumab then ipilimumab, or the reverse, randomized 1:1. Maintenance nivolumab came after either treatment sequence.

This clone was seen only a few times. Regarding treatment: randomized to nivolumab then ipilimumab (arm A) or the reverse (arm B). Patients had received no earlier DNA-damaging chemotherapy. Live CD3+CD8+ CD19− CD56− cells were sorted from PBMCs. The table came from immunoSEQ multiplex PCR; TCRdb's copy has only in-frame clones and leaves some out. Of approximately 9,000 clones listed, roughly three fifths were seen once; the top ten hold less than 45%. Germline assignment: CDR1 MNHNS and CDR2 SASEGT. V lost 5 bases and J 8 bases, leaving 5 bases between the germline ends. The CDR3 is 10 residues long.

This TCR derives from a human donor with melanoma. The V gene is TRBV6-1, the J gene TRBJ2-3; D ambiguous. The sample was CD8+ T cells sorted from blood (inferred from file names), taken from a patient given nivolumab and ipilimumab in sequence. The CDR3 DNA sequence: TGTGCCAGCAGTCTTCCTACGCAGTATTTT. Translating it yields CASSLPTQYF.